These T cell receptor beta chains were read from a single sample in a study of a mutant IDH1 vaccine in newly diagnosed glioma. No antigen is known for these receptors. TCRdb's table, derived via immunoSEQ multiplex PCR, lists solely in-frame clones and lacks some. The sample holds about 120,000 clones, about four fifths seen once. Sequences were derived from PBMCs, sampled from a glioma patient whose treatment included an IDH1 peptide vaccine. The origin of the receptors is a man in his forties or fifties with glioma. CDR3s include the opening cysteine and the closing phenylalanine or tryptophan. A D gene is named only where the DNA matches it firmly. Clone size is given for some rows only: seen once, a few or many times, or a class if the clone is expanded.

size,V,J,D,DNA,CDR3
NA,TRBV18,TRBJ2-5,NA,TGTGCCAGCTCACCTGCGACCAGGCGTGGGGAGACCCAGTACTTC,CASSPATRRGETQYF
NA,TRBV7-9,TRBJ2-1,NA,TGTGCCAGCAGCTCAGCCCTATGGGGGCAGGGTGAGCAGTTCTTC,CASSSALWGQGEQFF
NA,TRBV5-1,TRBJ1-2,TRBD1,TGCGCCAGCAGCTTGGTGGGGCAGGGGGCAGATGGCTACACCTTC,CASSLVGQGADGYTF
NA,TRBV19,TRBJ1-2,NA,TGTGCCAGTAGTATAGTTGGAGGGGCCGCTAACTATGGCTACACCTTC,CASSIVGGAANYGYTF
NA,TRBV4-3,TRBJ1-2,NA,TGCGCCAGCAGCTCAAGGGGGACGTCTAACTATGGCTACACCTTC,CASSSRGTSNYGYTF
NA,TRBV27,TRBJ2-1,NA,TGTGCCAGCAGTTTGGCCCGTAACAGCTACAATGAGCAGTTCTTC,CASSLARNSYNEQFF
NA,TRBV28,TRBJ1-4,TRBD1,TGTGCCAGCAGTCAAAGGACAGGGGGCCGAGAAAAACTGTTTTTT,CASSQRTGGREKLFF
NA,TRBV19,TRBJ2-3,NA,TGTGCCAGTAGTATAGGGACAGATACGCAGTATTTT,CASSIGTDTQYF
NA,TRBV7-6,TRBJ1-2,NA,TGTGCCAGCAGCCTCCTGGGAGGGGTCCGGAACTATGGCTACACCTTC,CASSLLGGVRNYGYTF
once,TRBV6-5,TRBJ2-7,NA,TGTGCCAGCAGTTCGACCGGGGGCGCGTTCTCCTACGAGCAGTACTTC,CASSSTGGAFSYEQYF
NA,TRBV5-6,TRBJ2-3,NA,TGTGCCAGCACTACTGGACCACTACTCACAGATACGCAGTATTTT,CASTTGPLLTDTQYF
few,TRBV2,TRBJ1-6,TRBD1,TGTGCCAGCAGCAGGACAGGGGATCGGAATTCACCCCTCCACTTT,CASSRTGDRNSPLHF
few,TRBV5-5,TRBJ2-3,NA,TGTGCCAGCAGCTTGAGGTTAGCGGATACGCAGTATTTT,CASSLRLADTQYF
NA,TRBV6-1,TRBJ1-1,NA,TGTGCCAGCAGTCCCTTTGATCTACTAGTCACTGAAGCTTTCTTT,CASSPFDLLVTEAFF
NA,TRBV2,TRBJ1-4,TRBD1,TGTGCCAGCAGTGGGGACAGGGGTCGTGAAAAACTGTTTTTT,CASSGDRGREKLFF
medium-sized,TRBV27,TRBJ1-1,NA,TGTGCCAGCAGTTTATCGGGATCTCTCGGATTCCCAGCTTTCTTT,CASSLSGSLGFPAFF
NA,TRBV7-9,TRBJ1-3,TRBD1,TGTGCCAGCAGCTTACCGACAGGGACTGGAAACACCATATATTTT,CASSLPTGTGNTIYF
once,TRBV9,TRBJ2-5,TRBD2,TGTGCCAGCAGCCCTAGCGGGGCACAAGAGACCCAGTACTTC,CASSPSGAQETQYF
few,TRBV4-1,TRBJ2-1,TRBD2,TGCGCCAGCAGCCAAGTGCAGCGGGAGAGCCTAGGGGATGAGCAGTTCTTC,CASSQVQRESLGDEQFF
NA,TRBV25-1,TRBJ2-7,NA,TGTGCCAGCAGTGAAATCGGGGGGCCTACCTACGAGCAGTACTTC,CASSEIGGPTYEQYF
NA,TRBV4-3,TRBJ2-4,TRBD2,TGCGCCAGCAGCCAAAGTACAGCGGGGAGGACGAGCATTCAGTACTTC,CASSQSTAGRTSIQYF
NA,TRBV28,TRBJ1-1,NA,TGTGCCAGCAGGGCAGGACGCACTGAAGCTTTCTTT,CASRAGRTEAFF
NA,TRBV10-3,TRBJ2-1,TRBD1,TGTGCCATCAATCGGGACAGGGCTAATGAGCAGTTCTTC,CAINRDRANEQFF
NA,TRBV30,TRBJ2-5,NA,TGTGCCTGGGGGGCGTTTCGGGCAAGAGAAGAGACCCAGTACTTC,CAWGAFRAREETQYF
NA,TRBV15,TRBJ2-1,NA,TGTGCCACCAGCGGCCGGCGCTACAATGAGCAGTTCTTC,CATSGRRYNEQFF